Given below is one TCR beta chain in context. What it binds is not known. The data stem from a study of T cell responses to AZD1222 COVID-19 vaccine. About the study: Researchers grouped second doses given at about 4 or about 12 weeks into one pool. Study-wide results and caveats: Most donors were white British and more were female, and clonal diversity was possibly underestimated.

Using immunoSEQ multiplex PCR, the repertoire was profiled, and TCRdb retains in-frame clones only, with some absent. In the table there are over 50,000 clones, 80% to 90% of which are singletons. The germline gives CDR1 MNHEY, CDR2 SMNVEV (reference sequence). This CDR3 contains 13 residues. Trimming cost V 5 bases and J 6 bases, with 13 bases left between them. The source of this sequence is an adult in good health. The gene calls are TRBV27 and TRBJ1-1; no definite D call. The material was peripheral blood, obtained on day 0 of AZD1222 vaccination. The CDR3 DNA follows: TGTGCCAGCAGTGTAGGAATCGGGGCTGAAGCTTTCTTT. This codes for CASSVGIGAEAFF.